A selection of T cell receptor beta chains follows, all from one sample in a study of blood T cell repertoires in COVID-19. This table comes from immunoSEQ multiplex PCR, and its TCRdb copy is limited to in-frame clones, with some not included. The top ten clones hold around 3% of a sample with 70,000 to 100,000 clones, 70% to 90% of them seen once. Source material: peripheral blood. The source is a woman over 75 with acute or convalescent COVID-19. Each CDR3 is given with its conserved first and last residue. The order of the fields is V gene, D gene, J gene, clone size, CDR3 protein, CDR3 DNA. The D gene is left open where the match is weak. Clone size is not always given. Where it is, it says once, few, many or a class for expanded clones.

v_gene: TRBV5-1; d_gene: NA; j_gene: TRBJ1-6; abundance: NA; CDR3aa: CASSLGRGGSPLHF; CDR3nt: TGCGCCAGCAGCTTGGGGAGGGGGGGATCACCCCTCCACTTT
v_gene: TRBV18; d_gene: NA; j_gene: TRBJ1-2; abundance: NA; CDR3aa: CASSRPGTRNYGYTF; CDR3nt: TGTGCCAGCTCACGACCCGGGACAAGAAACTATGGCTACACCTTC
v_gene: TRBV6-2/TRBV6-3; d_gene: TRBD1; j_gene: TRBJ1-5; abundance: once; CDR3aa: CASSHPHGDSISNQPQHF; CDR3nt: TGTGCCAGCAGCCACCCCCACGGGGACAGCATTAGCAATCAGCCCCAGCATTTT
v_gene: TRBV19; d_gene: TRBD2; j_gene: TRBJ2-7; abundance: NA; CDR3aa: CASSASSGVYEQYF; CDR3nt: TGTGCCAGTAGTGCCTCTAGCGGGGTCTACGAGCAGTACTTC
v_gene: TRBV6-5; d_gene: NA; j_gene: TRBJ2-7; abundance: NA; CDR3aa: CASSPPGTRKGEQYF; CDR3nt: TGTGCCAGCAGTCCCCCCGGGACAAGAAAGGGCGAGCAGTACTTC
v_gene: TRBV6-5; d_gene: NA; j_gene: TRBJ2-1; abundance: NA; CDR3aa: CASSSLGGYNEQFF; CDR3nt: TGTGCCAGCAGTTCTTTGGGGGGATACAATGAGCAGTTCTTC
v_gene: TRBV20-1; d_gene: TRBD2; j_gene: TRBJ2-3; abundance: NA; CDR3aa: CSASGSGSTDTQYF; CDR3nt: TGCAGTGCTAGTGGTAGCGGGAGTACAGATACGCAGTATTTT
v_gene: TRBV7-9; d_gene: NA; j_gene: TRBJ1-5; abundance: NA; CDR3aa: CASSLDSGNQPQHF; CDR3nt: TGTGCCAGCAGCTTAGATTCGGGGAATCAGCCCCAGCATTTT
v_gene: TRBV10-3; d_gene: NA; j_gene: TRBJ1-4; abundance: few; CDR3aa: CAISDYGRGNEKLFF; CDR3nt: TGTGCCATCAGTGACTACGGCAGGGGTAATGAAAAACTGTTTTTT
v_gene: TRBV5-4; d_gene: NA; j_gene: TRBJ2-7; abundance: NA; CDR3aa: CASSSQISSYEQYF; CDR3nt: TGTGCCAGCAGCTCCCAAATTAGCTCCTACGAGCAGTACTTC
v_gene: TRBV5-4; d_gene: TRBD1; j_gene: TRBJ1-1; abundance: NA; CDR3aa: CATSVGQGDTEAFF; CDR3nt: TGTGCCACCTCAGTCGGACAGGGGGACACTGAAGCTTTCTTT
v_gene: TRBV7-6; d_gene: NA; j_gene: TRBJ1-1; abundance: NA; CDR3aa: CASSLRQGGENTEAFF; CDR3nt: TGTGCCAGCAGCTTACGCCAGGGAGGGGAGAACACTGAAGCTTTCTTT
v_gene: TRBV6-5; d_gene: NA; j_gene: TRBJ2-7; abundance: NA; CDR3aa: CASRRPTGYEQYF; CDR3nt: TGTGCCAGCAGGCGCCCTACAGGGTACGAGCAGTACTTC
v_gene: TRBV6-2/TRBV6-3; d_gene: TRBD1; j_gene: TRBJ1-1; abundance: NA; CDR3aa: CASSYTRTGAEAFF; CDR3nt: TGTGCCAGCAGTTACACCAGGACAGGCGCTGAAGCTTTCTTT
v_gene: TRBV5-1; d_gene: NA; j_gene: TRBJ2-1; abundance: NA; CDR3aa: CASRPAPSSYNEQFF; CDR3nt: TGCGCCAGCAGGCCCGCTCCGAGCTCCTACAATGAGCAGTTCTTC
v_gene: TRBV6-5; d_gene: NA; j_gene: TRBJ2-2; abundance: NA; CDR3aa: CASSRIGGVTGELFF; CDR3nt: TGTGCCAGCAGTCGTATCGGGGGTGTCACCGGGGAGCTGTTTTTT
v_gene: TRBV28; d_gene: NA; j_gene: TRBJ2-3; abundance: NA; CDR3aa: CASSGVTDTQYF; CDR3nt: TGTGCCAGCTCGGGGGTGACAGATACGCAGTATTTT
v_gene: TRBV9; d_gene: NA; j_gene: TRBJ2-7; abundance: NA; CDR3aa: CASSPDLSGEQYF; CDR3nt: TGTGCCAGCAGCCCAGACCTATCGGGGGAGCAGTACTTC
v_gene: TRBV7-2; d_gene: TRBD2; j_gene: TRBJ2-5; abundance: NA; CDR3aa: CASSLPWGGQETQYF; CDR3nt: TGTGCCAGCAGCTTACCCTGGGGGGGGCAAGAGACCCAGTACTTC
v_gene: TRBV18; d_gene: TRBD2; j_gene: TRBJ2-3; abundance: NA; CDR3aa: CASSPLSGLDIDTDTQYF; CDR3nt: TGTGCCAGCTCACCACTGTCCGGACTAGATATAGACACAGATACGCAGTATTTT
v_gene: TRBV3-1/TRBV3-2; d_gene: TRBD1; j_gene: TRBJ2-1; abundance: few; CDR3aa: CASSRRTGLSYNEQFF; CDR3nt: TGTGCCAGCAGCCGAAGGACAGGACTCTCCTACAATGAGCAGTTCTTC
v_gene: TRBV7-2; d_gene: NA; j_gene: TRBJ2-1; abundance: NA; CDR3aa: CASSKGLPGNEQFF; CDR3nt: TGTGCCAGCAGCAAGGGACTGCCCGGCAATGAGCAGTTCTTC
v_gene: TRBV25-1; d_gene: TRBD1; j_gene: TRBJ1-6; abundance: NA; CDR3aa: CASKQTGTGLRNSPLHF; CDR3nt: TGTGCCAGCAAGCAGACTGGGACAGGGCTTCGAAATTCACCCCTCCACTTT
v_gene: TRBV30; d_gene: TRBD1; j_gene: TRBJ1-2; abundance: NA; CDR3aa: CAWRRQGADGYTF; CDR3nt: TGTGCCTGGAGACGGCAGGGGGCTGATGGCTACACCTTC
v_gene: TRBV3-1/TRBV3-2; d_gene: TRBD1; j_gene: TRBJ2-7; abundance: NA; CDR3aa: CASSQGRGTGVYEQYF; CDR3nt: TGTGCCAGCAGCCAAGGTCGTGGGACAGGGGTCTACGAGCAGTACTTC